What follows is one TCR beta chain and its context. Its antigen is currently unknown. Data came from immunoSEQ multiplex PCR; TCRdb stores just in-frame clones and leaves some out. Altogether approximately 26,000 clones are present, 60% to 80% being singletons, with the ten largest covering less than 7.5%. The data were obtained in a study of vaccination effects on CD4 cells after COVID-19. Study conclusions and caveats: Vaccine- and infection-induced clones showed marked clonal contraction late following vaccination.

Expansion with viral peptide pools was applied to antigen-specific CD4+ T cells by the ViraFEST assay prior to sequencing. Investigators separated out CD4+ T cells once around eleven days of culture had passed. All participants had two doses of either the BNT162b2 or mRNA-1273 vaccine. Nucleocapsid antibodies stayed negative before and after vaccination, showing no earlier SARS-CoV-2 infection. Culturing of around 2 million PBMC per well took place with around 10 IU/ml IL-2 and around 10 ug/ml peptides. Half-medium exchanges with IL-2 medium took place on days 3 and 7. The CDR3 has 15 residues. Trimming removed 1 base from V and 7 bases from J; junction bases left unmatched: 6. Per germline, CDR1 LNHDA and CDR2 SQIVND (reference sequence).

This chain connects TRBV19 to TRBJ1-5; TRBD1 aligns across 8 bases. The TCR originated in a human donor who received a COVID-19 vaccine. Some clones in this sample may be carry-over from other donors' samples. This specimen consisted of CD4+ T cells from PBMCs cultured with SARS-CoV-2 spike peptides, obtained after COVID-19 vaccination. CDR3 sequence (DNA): TGTGCCAGTAGTATAGGGGGGACAGGTCTCCAGCCCCAGCATTTT. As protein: CASSIGGTGLQPQHF.